This T cell receptor beta chain was recorded in a study of PD-1 blockade in mismatch repair-deficient tumors. Turning to the study itself: Enrolled 2013-2016, patients had progressing, pretreated mismatch repair-deficient cancers of approximately 13 types.

In the case of this clone: Its matching antigen is unknown.

General observations from the study: Tumor-resident clones, often absent from pretreatment blood, expanded after pembrolizumab and then contracted.

Germline lookup yields CDR1 SGHAT and CDR2 FQNNGV. The CDR3 extends over 16 amino acids. J lost 6 bases, V lost 6 bases, and 14 bases had no gene match. All patients were mismatch repair deficient, assessed by either PCR or immunohistochemistry. Libraries were prepared by immunoSEQ multiplex PCR; TCRdb keeps only in-frame clonotypes and omits some of them. The sample lists roughly 50,000 clones; roughly 80% were seen once. The TCR sequence derives from an adult with mismatch repair-deficient cancer. The source was peripheral blood, collected around 19 weeks after starting pembrolizumab. The chain links TRBV11-2 to TRBJ2-4; 7 bases are shared with TRBD2. The CDR3 nucleotides read TGTGCCAGCAGAAATCCTAGCGGAGCCCCCCCAAACATTCAGTACTTC. Translation: CASRNPSGAPPNIQYF. Full variable domain (outside the CDR3, taken from reference TRBV11-2 and TRBJ2-4): EAGVAQSPRYKIIEKRQSVAFWCNPISGHATLYWYQQILGQGPKLLIQFQNNGVVDDSQLPKDRFSAERLKGVDSTLKIQPAKLEDSAVYLCASRNPSGAPPNIQYFGAGTRLSVL.